This passage covers 15 T cell receptor beta chains from one sample sequenced in a study of post-analysis software for immune sequencing data. Study-level findings and limits: A handful of TRBV segments were significantly more frequent in patients than in controls. TRBV5-6, TRBV5-1 and TRBV20-1 were among these segments.

These receptors' antigens are unknown. The TCR beta cDNA libraries carried unique molecular identifiers. MiXCR, applied by TCRdb to the PCR reads, yields one record per CDR3 protein. The table shows hundreds of thousands of distinct CDR3 sequences, with roughly 50% occurring only once. The sequencing sample was made of blood. All receptors come from a girl aged 5-17 years with multiple sclerosis.

In this sample, this clonotype turned up once. The genes are TRBV3-1 and TRBJ2-1; 10 nucleotides line up with TRBD2. CDR1 LGHDT and CDR2 YNNKEL come from the germline V gene (reference sequence). The CDR3 sequence is 17 residues long. After removal of 4 bases from V and 0 bases from J, the junction contained 6 bases not matched to a gene. CDR3 DNA sequence: TGTGCCAGCAGCCCGTTTTCTAGCGGGAGCTCCTACAATGAGCAGTTCTTC. It is translated as CASSPFSSGSSYNEQFF.

This clonotype was found a few times. This chain joins TRBV10-1 and TRBJ2-5; 11 bases line up with TRBD1. V shed 10 bases and J 4 bases; nucleotides not matched to a gene: 11. The germline CDR1 and CDR2 sequences are WNHNN and SYGVQD (reference sequence). CDR3 length: 15 residues. In nucleotides, the CDR3 is TGCGCCAAAAAGGACAGGGGGCCTGGGGGAGAGACCCAGTACTTC. Residues: CAKKDRGPGGETQYF.

The chain combines TRBV12-3 or TRBV12-4 with TRBJ1-2; D perhaps matches TRBD1 (5 bases). CDR3 length: 14 residues. Trimming left V 5 bases short and J 2 bases short, with 12 bases between. The CDR3 region has the DNA TGTGCCAGCAGTCCCAGACAGACCAACTATGGCTACACCTTC. Translation: CASSPRQTNYGYTF.

This clonotype was found a few times. This chain joins TRBV9 and TRBJ1-2; 9 bases map to TRBD1. The CDR3 sequence is 15 residues long. V shed 4 bases and J 7 bases; nucleotides not matched to a gene: 11. Germline-derived CDR1 and CDR2 are SGDLS and YYNGEE. The CDR3 spells CASSTPNRGQGGYTF. The CDR3 DNA reads TGTGCCAGCAGCACCCCTAACAGGGGGCAGGGTGGCTACACCTTC.

The rearrangement links TRBV20-1 to TRBJ2-1, with TRBD2 matching over 7 bases. Germline V gives CDR1 DFQATT, CDR2 SNEGSKA (reference sequence). V trimming: 3 bases; J trimming: 3 bases; junction bases outside the gene matches: 5. The CDR3 extends over 14 amino acids. Here the CDR3 DNA reads TGCAGTGCTAGGGGGCGGGGGAGCTACAATGAGCAGTTCTTC. It yields the protein CSARGRGSYNEQFF.

V gene TRBV15 combines with J gene TRBJ2-5, with unresolved D. This CDR3 spans 12 amino acids. With 0 bases removed from V and 6 bases from J, the gap between germline ends came to 5 bases. Germline V gene sequence: CDR1 LNHNV, CDR2 YYDKDF (reference sequence). CDR3 amino acids: CATSRDRKTQYF. The CDR3 DNA is TGTGCCACCAGCAGAGATCGCAAGACCCAGTACTTC.

A single count supports this clonotype. The chain combines TRBV15 with TRBJ2-2, with D possibly being TRBD1 or TRBD2 (5 bases each). This CDR3 contains 15 residues. The V gene's germline CDR1 is LNHNV and CDR2 YYDKDF (reference sequence). V was cut by 5 bases and J by 1 base, with 11 bases left in between. CDR3 residues: CATSGTPRNTGELFF. In DNA, the CDR3 is TGTGCCACCAGCGGGACCCCGCGGAACACCGGGGAGCTGTTTTTT. Combining the CDR3 with reference TRBV15 and TRBJ2-2 gives the whole variable domain DAMVIQNPRYQVTQFGKPVTLSCSQTLNHNVMYWYQQKSSQAPKLLFHYYDKDFNNEADTPDNFQSRRPNTSFCFLDIRSPGLGDTAMYLCATSGTPRNTGELFFGEGSRLTVL.

V gene TRBV7-2 combines with J gene TRBJ2-7, with a possible D match to TRBD2 (5 bases). Per the germline V gene, CDR1 is SGHTA and CDR2 is FQGNSA. Trimming pared 5 bases from V and 3 bases from J, leaving 8 bases between. CDR3 length: 12 amino acids. CDR3 amino acids: CASSAEVYEQYF. In DNA, the CDR3 is TGTGCCAGCAGCGCGGAGGTCTACGAGCAGTACTTC.

Comment on this clonotype: At one end, the junction sequence differs from germline, possibly due to a read error. V usage is TRBV7-3 and J usage is TRBJ1-2; D possibly corresponds to TRBD1 (6 bases). Germline CDR1 SGHTA, CDR2 FQGTGA. CDR3 length: 17 amino acids. DNA of the CDR3: TGTGCCAGCAGCTCCCACCCCCGGATGGGGGCTAACTATGGCCACACCTTC. This encodes CASSSHPRMGANYGHTF.

The chain is built from TRBV29-1 and TRBJ2-2, with TRBD2 identical over 7 bases. The germline CDR1 and CDR2 sequences are SQVTM and ANQGSEA. The V segment lost 4 bases and the J segment 3 bases; nucleotides outside the gene matches: 5. This CDR3 has 14 residues. The DNA for the CDR3 is TGCAGCGTTGGGACTAGTTCGTACACCGGGGAGCTGTTTTTT. Translation: CSVGTSSYTGELFF.

This chain links TRBV20-1 with TRBJ2-5; D gene uncertain. Trimming left V 0 bases short and J 4 bases short, with 6 bases between. This CDR3 has 12 amino acids. CDR1 and CDR2 (germline): DFQATT, SNEGSKA (reference sequence). The CDR3 DNA sequence: TGCAGTGCTAGAGATCGGCCAGAGACCCAGTACTTC. Residues: CSARDRPETQYF.

V usage is TRBV7-9 and J usage is TRBJ2-5; D is ambiguous. The CDR3 length is 13 residues. CDR1 and CDR2 from the germline V gene are SEHNR and FQNEAQ (reference sequence). The ends were cut back, 3 bases at V and 3 bases at J, with 8 bases in the middle. The DNA for the CDR3 is TGTGCCAGCAGCTTCGGGCCCAAAGAGACCCAGTACTTC. This encodes CASSFGPKETQYF.

This clonotype was recorded a few times. This sequence joins TRBV20-1 and TRBJ1-6, with TRBD1 matching over 7 bases. The CDR3 is 13 residues long. J lost 9 bases, V lost 1 base, and 3 bases had no gene match. Looked up from germline, CDR1 is DFQATT and CDR2 is SNEGSKA (reference sequence). The CDR3 nucleotides read TGCAGTGCTAGAGGGGGACAGTTTTCACCCCTCCACTTT. Protein: CSARGGQFSPLHF.

J is TRBJ2-7 and V is TRBV7-9, with 14 positions matching TRBD2. This CDR3 is built from 17 residues. CDR1 and CDR2 from the germline V gene are SEHNR and FQNEAQ (reference sequence). Trimming at V came to 5 bases and at J to 2 bases, leaving 8 bases not matched to a gene. The DNA of the CDR3 is TGTGCCAGCAGCGCTCGACTAGCGGGAGGGTCCGCCTACGAGCAGTACTTC. Translated: CASSARLAGGSAYEQYF.

This clonotype has just a few counts. This chain joins TRBV5-1 and TRBJ2-3; D might be TRBD1 (6 bases). Trimming left V 0 bases short and J 4 bases short, with 12 bases between. From germline, CDR1 is SGHRS and CDR2 YFSETQ. The CDR3 consists of 15 residues. This chain's CDR3 is CASSLGWGPADTQYF. DNA for the CDR3: TGCGCCAGCAGCTTGGGATGGGGGCCCGCAGATACGCAGTATTTT.